Listed below are T cell receptor beta chains from one sample, sequenced in a study of neoadjuvant nivolumab and ipilimumab in lung cancer. Clones were read by immunoSEQ multiplex PCR, and TCRdb kept only the in-frame ones, dropping some. The table lists roughly 13,000 clones, around 65% of them singletons, with about 23% in the top ten. The source material was peripheral blood, sampled after neoadjuvant nivolumab, alone or with ipilimumab, at or shortly before surgery. These TCRs come from an adult with non-small cell lung cancer. The conserved cysteine and the conserved F or W are not part of the CDR3 here.

j_call: TRBJ1-5; cdr3_length: 15; v_call: TRBV5-1; cdr3_aa: ASSPGTGATGNQPQH
j_call: TRBJ2-7; cdr3_length: 13; v_call: TRBV2; cdr3_aa: ASSKSASGTYEQY
j_call: TRBJ1-2; cdr3_length: 12; v_call: TRBV7-3; cdr3_aa: ASSFTGGDYGYT
j_call: TRBJ1-5; cdr3_length: 13; v_call: TRBV2; cdr3_aa: ASSGTGVGGQPQH
j_call: TRBJ2-1; cdr3_length: 13; v_call: TRBV5-1; cdr3_aa: ASSLAVGGTYEQF
j_call: TRBJ1-1; cdr3_length: 14; v_call: TRBV6-6; cdr3_aa: ASSFKRGEPNTEAF
j_call: TRBJ2-2; cdr3_length: 15; v_call: TRBV9; cdr3_aa: ASSVVPDREDTGELF
j_call: TRBJ2-7; cdr3_length: 13; v_call: TRBV7-2; cdr3_aa: ASSLTLAGAYEQY
j_call: TRBJ2-2; cdr3_length: 14; v_call: TRBV7-2; cdr3_aa: ASSPAGGTNTGELF
j_call: TRBJ2-7; cdr3_length: 12; v_call: TRBV6-5; cdr3_aa: ASSGLAGGYEQY
j_call: TRBJ2-5; cdr3_length: 11; v_call: TRBV5-4; cdr3_aa: ASSLAAEETQY
j_call: TRBJ2-6; cdr3_length: 13; v_call: TRBV29-1; cdr3_aa: SVAGDSSGANVLT
j_call: TRBJ2-5; cdr3_length: 14; v_call: TRBV11-1; cdr3_aa: ASSLPGGLDQETQY
j_call: TRBJ1-1; cdr3_length: 12; v_call: TRBV18; cdr3_aa: ASSPITSNTEAF
j_call: TRBJ1-2; cdr3_length: 12; v_call: TRBV30; cdr3_aa: AWSLGRGIYGYT
j_call: TRBJ1-2; cdr3_length: 13; v_call: TRBV7-2; cdr3_aa: ASSSGHQPNYGYT
j_call: TRBJ2-5; cdr3_length: 12; v_call: TRBV29-1; cdr3_aa: SVPGAAAQETQY
j_call: TRBJ1-5; cdr3_length: 11; v_call: TRBV18; cdr3_aa: ASSSRDDQPQH
j_call: TRBJ1-1; cdr3_length: 13; v_call: TRBV5-1; cdr3_aa: ASSFVSPGETEAF
j_call: TRBJ2-5; cdr3_length: 13; v_call: TRBV5-1; cdr3_aa: ASSLDRGEQETQY
j_call: TRBJ2-1; cdr3_length: 13; v_call: TRBV7-2; cdr3_aa: ASSLGLAGYNEQF
j_call: TRBJ1-1; cdr3_length: 12; v_call: TRBV18; cdr3_aa: ASSRGAPAAEAF
j_call: TRBJ2-5; cdr3_length: 12; v_call: TRBV5-5; cdr3_aa: ASSLSRGQETQY
j_call: TRBJ2-3; cdr3_length: 10; v_call: TRBV11-3; cdr3_aa: ASSLKTDTQY
j_call: TRBJ2-7; cdr3_length: 9; v_call: TRBV10-3; cdr3_aa: AISDLREQY
j_call: TRBJ2-5; cdr3_length: 13; v_call: TRBV18; cdr3_aa: ASSPLPQGRETQY